This T cell receptor beta chain derives from a study of neurological immune-mediated disorders. The sample holds many counts of this clonotype. What it recognizes is unknown. The output of every sequencing run exceeded 170 million TCR-beta sequences, derived from 15-18 subjects. TCRdb used MiXCR to reprocess the 5' RACE reads, holding one entry per CDR3 protein. The data hold tens of thousands of distinct CDR3 sequences, with around 9.9% observed a single time. Deletions cut 3 bases from V and 4 bases from J, with 8 bases between. This CDR3 comprises 13 residues. The V gene's germline CDR1 is SGHTS and CDR2 YDEGEE. The unsorted libraries were prepared from 2 million PBMCs (stored at -80 C). Findings and caveats of the study: There were no CDR3 amino acid sequences shared by expanded clones across subjects, a result suggesting private repertoires in all groups. TCR clonal expansion peaked in HTLV-1-associated myelopathy patients and was lowest in multiple sclerosis patients.

This chain links TRBV5-8 with TRBJ1-3; unclear D gene. The sample consisted of PBMCs. The receptor comes from a man in his fifties or sixties in good health. CDR3 in DNA: TGTGCCAGCAGCTCCTCGAACGGAAACACCATATATTTT. Amino acid sequence: CASSSSNGNTIYF.